The entry below describes one TCR beta chain. This specimen belongs to a study of T-cell reconstitution after alpha-beta-depleted transplantation in children. A library of TCRbeta sequences, prepared with unique molecular identifiers, was generated. Each CDR3 protein gets one entry after TCRdb re-called the PCR reads with MiXCR. The sample yields about 500,000 distinct CDR3 sequences, approximately 32% seen once. The sequenced sample was PBMCs from the stem cell graft donor, obtained from the stem cell graft. This TCR derives from a human donor who donated a stem cell graft to a child with aplastic anemia.

CDR3 loop: CASSGGVAGELFF. Written as DNA, the CDR3 is TGTGCCAGCAGCGGAGGGGTGGCCGGGGAGCTGTTTTTT. The chain carries TRBV12-3 or TRBV12-4 and TRBJ2-2; a weak D match, TRBD2 (6 bases). V lost 6 bases and J 6 bases, leaving 11 bases between the germline ends. The CDR3 is 13 amino acids.